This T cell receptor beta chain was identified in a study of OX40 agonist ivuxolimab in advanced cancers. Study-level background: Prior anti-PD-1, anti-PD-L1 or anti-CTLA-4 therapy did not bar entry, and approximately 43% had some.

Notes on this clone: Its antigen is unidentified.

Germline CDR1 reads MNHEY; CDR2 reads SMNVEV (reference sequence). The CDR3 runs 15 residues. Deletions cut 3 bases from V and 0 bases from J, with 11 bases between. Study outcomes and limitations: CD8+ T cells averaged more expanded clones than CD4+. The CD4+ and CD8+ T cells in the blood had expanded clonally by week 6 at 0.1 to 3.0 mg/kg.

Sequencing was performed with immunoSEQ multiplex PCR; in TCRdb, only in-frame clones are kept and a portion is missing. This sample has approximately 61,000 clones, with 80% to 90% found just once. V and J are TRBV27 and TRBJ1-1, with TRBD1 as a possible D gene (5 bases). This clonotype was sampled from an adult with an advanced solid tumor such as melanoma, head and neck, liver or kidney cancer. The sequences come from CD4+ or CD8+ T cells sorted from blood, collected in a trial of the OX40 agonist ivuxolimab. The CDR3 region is CASSFTTDMNTEAFF. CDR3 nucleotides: TGTGCCAGCAGTTTTACGACAGACATGAACACTGAAGCTTTCTTT.